The 27 T cell receptor beta chains below come from one sample, sequenced in a study of shared clonotypes between healthy human individuals. Profiled with immunoSEQ multiplex PCR; TCRdb holds only in-frame clones, not every one. Among about 710,000 clones, around four fifths were seen once, and the ten largest hold around 1.7%. The specimen was memory CD4+ T cells sorted from blood. As for subset: CD45RA-negative fraction. The receptors shown here come from a woman under 40 in good health.

V gene TRBV5-1 combines with J gene TRBJ1-2, with no clear D. The V and J ends lost 0 bases and 5 bases respectively, with 14 bases between them. The length of the CDR3 is 15 residues. The germline V gene encodes CDR1 SGHRS and CDR2 YFSETQ. CDR3 amino acids: CASSLGPGSDYGYTF. Here the CDR3 DNA reads TGCGCCAGCAGCTTGGGGCCAGGCTCCGATTATGGCTACACCTTC.

In this sample, this clone turned up a few times. V usage is TRBV19 and J usage is TRBJ1-5; D is unresolved. Germline lookup yields CDR1 LNHDA and CDR2 SQIVND (reference sequence). CDR3 size: 13 residues. Trimming took 5 bases from V and 4 from J, leaving 9 bases between them. The CDR3, as DNA: TGTGCCAGTAGTTATGACAAGAATCAGCCCCAGCATTTT. Amino acids: CASSYDKNQPQHF.

The chain carries TRBV6-5 and TRBJ2-7; D may match TRBD1 or TRBD2 (6 bases each). Trimming stripped 5 bases from V and 5 bases from J, with 10 bases between. The CDR3 length is 12 residues. Germline V gene lookup returns CDR1 MNHEY and CDR2 SVGAGI. The CDR3 nucleotides read TGTGCCAGCAGTGCTAGGGGGGACGAGCAGTACTTC. This codes for CASSARGDEQYF.

The count of this clone is one. The gene calls are TRBV30 and TRBJ2-3; the D gene is possibly TRBD2 (6 bases). The CDR3 has 16 amino acids. Germline V gene data show CDR1 as GTSNPN and CDR2 as SVGIG (reference sequence). V was clipped by 4 bases and J by 6 bases, with 23 bases between them. DNA of the CDR3: TGTGCCTGGAACCCTCCCACTAGCTTACGGGGCGATACGCAGTATTTT. Its translation: CAWNPPTSLRGDTQYF.

V gene TRBV9 combines with J gene TRBJ2-7, with D perhaps TRBD2 (6 bases). Trimming cost V 0 bases and J 3 bases, with 10 bases left between them. Germline V gives CDR1 SGDLS, CDR2 YYNGEE. The CDR3 extends over 14 amino acids. The CDR3: CASSVGSGYYEQYF. In DNA form, the CDR3 reads TGTGCCAGCAGCGTAGGTAGCGGATACTACGAGCAGTACTTC.

The chain is built from TRBV5-8 and TRBJ2-1, with 8 bases aligning to TRBD1. Losses at the gene ends were 4 bases for V and 4 bases for J; bases not matched to a gene: 7. CDR1 SGHTS and CDR2 YDEGEE come from the germline V gene. The CDR3 covers 15 residues. Here the CDR3 reads CASSRDRGLYNEQFF. CDR3 in DNA: TGTGCCAGCAGCCGAGACAGGGGTTTGTACAATGAGCAGTTCTTC.

V is TRBV28 and J is TRBJ2-5; 7 bases map to TRBD1. The J segment lost 5 bases and the V segment lost 6 bases, leaving 12 bases of the junction unmatched. Per germline, CDR1 MDHEN and CDR2 SYDVKM. The CDR3 has 15 amino acids. CDR3 sequence: CASRSTGLSVETQYF. In DNA, the CDR3 is TGTGCCAGCAGATCGACAGGGTTGAGCGTTGAGACCCAGTACTTC. Supplemented by reference TRBV28 and TRBJ2-5, the full variable domain reads DVKVTQSSRYLVKRTGEKVFLECVQDMDHENMFWYRQDPGLGLRLIYFSYDVKMKEKGDIPEGYSVSREKKERFSLILESASTNQTSMYLCASRSTGLSVETQYFGPGTRLLVL.

This clone was found many times. The chain uses TRBV5-1 and TRBJ1-1; D gene unclear. Trimming left V 0 bases short and J 11 bases short, with 11 bases between. The CDR3 spans 12 residues. Per the germline V gene, CDR1 is SGHRS and CDR2 is YFSETQ. CDR3 sequence: CASSLDGRSAFF. CDR3 bases: TGCGCCAGCAGCTTGGACGGACGGTCGGCTTTCTTT. Full variable domain (missing parts from reference TRBV5-1 and TRBJ1-1): KAGVTQTPRYLIKTRGQQVTLSCSPISGHRSVSWYQQTPGQGLQFLFEYFSETQRNKGNFPGRFSGRQFSNSRSEMNVSTLELGDSALYLCASSLDGRSAFFGQGTRLTVV.

The CDR3, as DNA: TGTGCCAGTAGTGGACCGGGGACAGCCTCCTACGAGCAGTACTTC. Its protein is CASSGPGTASYEQYF. The chain couples TRBV19 to TRBJ2-7, with TRBD1 identical over 7 bases. CDR3 length equals 15 residues. The germline V gene encodes CDR1 LNHDA and CDR2 SQIVND (reference sequence). After removal of 5 bases from V and 0 bases from J, the junction contained 7 bases not matched to a gene.

In its sample, this clone was seen once. This sequence joins TRBV2 and TRBJ2-3; 7 bases are a match to TRBD2. The CDR3 loop spans 14 amino acids. The ends lost 6 bases at V and 4 bases at J; junction bases unmatched: 7. CDR1 and CDR2 (germline): SNHLY, FYNNEI. This CDR3 is CASRRRERADTQYF. CDR3 nucleotides: TGTGCCAGCAGGCGGCGGGAGAGGGCAGATACGCAGTATTTT. Full variable domain (outside the CDR3, taken from reference TRBV2 and TRBJ2-3): EPEVTQTPSHQVTQMGQEVILRCVPISNHLYFYWYRQILGQKVEFLVSFYNNEISEKSEIFDDQFSVERPDGSNFTLKIRSTKLEDSAMYFCASRRRERADTQYFGPGTRLTVL.

About this clone itself: Distinct nucleotide sequences in the sample also encode this CDR3. The DNA of the CDR3 is TGTGCCAGCAAGGGACAAGGAGACACTGAAGCTTTCTTT. Translation: CASKGQGDTEAFF. The chain links TRBV2 to TRBJ1-1; a possible D gene is TRBD1 (6 bases). Trimming removed 7 bases from V and 3 bases from J, with 12 bases in between. CDR1 and CDR2 from the germline V gene are SNHLY and FYNNEI. This CDR3 contains 13 residues.

The chain employs TRBV27 and TRBJ2-7, with 7 bases that match TRBD1. V shed 3 bases, J shed 4 bases, and the junction held 12 bases outside the gene matches. In germline, CDR1 is MNHEY, CDR2 SMNVEV (reference sequence). CDR3 size: 16 residues. The DNA for the CDR3 is TGTGCCAGCAGTTTTTCGAGCTCAGGGGGTATGTACGAGCAGTACTTC. The encoded protein is CASSFSSSGGMYEQYF.

This chain uses TRBV4-1 with TRBJ1-2; 7 bases are a match to TRBD1. The V gene end was trimmed by 3 bases and the J gene end by 4 bases; junction bases not matched to a gene: 2. Per germline, CDR1 MGHRA and CDR2 YSYEKL. The CDR3 has 13 amino acids. In nucleotides, the CDR3 is TGCGCCAGCAGCCAGGGACAGTCCTATGGCTACACCTTC. It codes for CASSQGQSYGYTF.

This clone was counted at least ten times. The chain combines TRBV10-3 with TRBJ1-3; the D gene is possibly TRBD1 (5 bases). Germline CDR1 ENHRY, CDR2 SYGVKD. CDR3 length equals 17 residues. The V end lost 0 bases, the J end lost 0 bases, and 12 bases lay between the germline ends. The CDR3 DNA sequence: TGTGCCATCAGTGAGTCCGGGACGGGAATCTCTGGAAACACCATATATTTT. Translating gives CAISESGTGISGNTIYF.

This clone showed up just a few times. The chain is built from TRBV7-8 and TRBJ1-1; D remains unclear. The V end lost 1 base, the J end lost 4 bases, and 13 bases lay between the germline ends. The CDR3 covers 15 residues. Per the germline V gene, CDR1 is SGHVS and CDR2 is FQNEAQ. The DNA of the CDR3 is TGTGCCAGCAGCTTAGTCCAGTTGGGTGTCACTGAAGCTTTCTTT. Protein: CASSLVQLGVTEAFF.

V is TRBV19 and J is TRBJ2-6, with D perhaps TRBD1 (5 bases). The germline V gene encodes CDR1 LNHDA and CDR2 SQIVND (reference sequence). The CDR3 has 16 residues. V lost 5 bases and J 2 bases, leaving 13 bases between the germline ends. CDR3 sequence: CASSLGRGTGANVLTF. In DNA, the CDR3 is TGTGCCAGTAGTCTGGGTAGGGGCACTGGGGCCAACGTCCTGACTTTC.

The rearrangement uses TRBV28 and TRBJ1-2; TRBD1 matches at 7 bases. The CDR3 totals 13 residues. The J segment lost 13 bases and the V segment lost 1 base, leaving 9 bases of the junction unmatched. Germline loops: CDR1 MDHEN, CDR2 SYDVKM. This CDR3 reads CASSLSGGQLGTF. The CDR3 nucleotides read TGTGCCAGCAGTTTATCCGGGGGACAGCTCGGCACCTTC.

V and J are TRBV29-1 and TRBJ2-5; 9 bases are a match to TRBD1. The CDR3 contains 15 residues. Per the germline V gene, CDR1 is SQVTM and CDR2 is ANQGSEA. The V segment lost 6 bases and the J segment 4 bases; nucleotides outside the gene matches: 12. DNA for the CDR3: TGCAGCGTCGGCTTCGGGACAGGGTCACGAGAGACCCAGTACTTC. Residues: CSVGFGTGSRETQYF.

This clone was found many times. The DNA for the CDR3 is TGTGCCAGCAGCCAAGATACCAGGGGGGACTATGGCTACACCTTC. Its protein is CASSQDTRGDYGYTF. The chain joins TRBV4-2 to TRBJ1-2, with 7 positions matching TRBD1. This CDR3 is 15 amino acids long. From germline, CDR1 is LGHNA and CDR2 YNFKEQ. Trimming cost V 0 bases and J 3 bases; bases outside gene matches: 4.

The rearrangement joins TRBV11-2 to TRBJ2-7; TRBD2 might be the D (6 bases). The CDR3 spans 13 residues. Germline lookup yields CDR1 SGHAT and CDR2 FQNNGV. The V gene lost 6 bases and the J gene lost 3 bases, with 12 bases spanning the gap. The CDR3 here is CASSLDYGYEQYF. CDR3 coding DNA: TGTGCCAGCAGTTTGGACTACGGCTACGAGCAGTACTTC.

The rearrangement joins TRBV7-9 to TRBJ2-3; 12 bases are a match to TRBD2. J lost 5 bases, V lost 5 bases, and 11 bases had no gene match. The length of the CDR3 is 17 residues. Per the germline V gene, CDR1 is SEHNR and CDR2 is FQNEAQ (reference sequence). CDR3 protein: CASSVARLAGVIDTQYF. The CDR3 DNA follows: TGTGCCAGCAGCGTTGCCCGACTAGCGGGAGTGATAGATACGCAGTATTTT.

The J gene is TRBJ1-2, the V gene TRBV19, with D perhaps TRBD1 (5 bases). Trimming stripped 4 bases from V and 6 bases from J, with 15 bases between. This CDR3 is built from 14 residues. Per the germline V gene, CDR1 is LNHDA and CDR2 is SQIVND (reference sequence). The CDR3 protein is CASSSEQVGHGYTF. CDR3 DNA: TGTGCCAGTAGTAGCGAACAGGTGGGTCATGGCTACACCTTC.

This CDR3 reads CASSIAGITDTQYF. The DNA for the CDR3 is TGTGCCAGTAGTATTGCGGGAATAACAGATACGCAGTATTTT. The chain joins TRBV19 to TRBJ2-3; weak D call: TRBD2 (6 bases). The V gene's germline CDR1 is LNHDA and CDR2 SQIVND (reference sequence). The CDR3 runs 14 residues. Trimming took off 3 bases at V and 3 bases at J, with 10 bases between the two ends.

The V call is TRBV28, the J call TRBJ1-2, with D perhaps matching TRBD1 (5 bases). The germline gives CDR1 MDHEN, CDR2 SYDVKM. This CDR3 has 13 amino acids. Trimming shortened V by 2 bases and J by 5 bases, and 9 bases separated the two germline ends. CDR3 in DNA: TGTGCCAGCAGTTTAAGGGACTCGTATGGCTACACCTTC. Its protein is CASSLRDSYGYTF.

The chain uses TRBV6-5 and TRBJ2-7; 10 bases match TRBD1. CDR3 length: 12 residues. V shed 10 bases, J shed 6 bases, and the junction held 6 bases outside the gene matches. The V gene's germline CDR1 is MNHEY and CDR2 SVGAGI. CDR3 nucleotides: TGTGCCACCCGGGACAGGGGACGCGAGCAGTACTTC. Protein sequence: CATRDRGREQYF.

This clone occurred a few times. The chain recombines TRBV28 with TRBJ1-5; D unresolved. The CDR3 is made up of 12 amino acids. V lost 6 bases and J lost 1, with 4 bases in between. Germline lookup yields CDR1 MDHEN and CDR2 SYDVKM. CDR3 amino acids: CASSASNQPQHF. In DNA, the CDR3 is TGTGCCAGCAGCGCAAGCAATCAGCCCCAGCATTTT.

The chain links TRBV10-1 to TRBJ1-2, with 10 bases fitting TRBD1. V shed 5 bases, J shed 2 bases, and the junction held 5 bases outside the gene matches. CDR1 WNHNN and CDR2 SYGVQD come from the germline V gene (reference sequence). The CDR3 extends over 15 amino acids. The CDR3 sequence is CASSPGQGLNYGYTF. DNA for the CDR3: TGCGCCAGCAGTCCGGGACAGGGGCTCAACTATGGCTACACCTTC.